This TCR beta chain comes out of a study of early T cells in non-severe SARS-CoV-2 infection. Whole-study context: With bulk RNA from unsorted whole blood as input, sequencing yielded unpaired chains.

In its sample, this clonotype was seen many times. Antigen: not known. Attachment of unique molecular identifiers was made to individual cDNA molecules. TCRdb reanalysed the 5' RACE reads using MiXCR and keeps one entry per CDR3 protein. The sample consists of approximately 100,000 distinct CDR3 sequences, roughly 11% of them appearing once. Overall study results and limits: VDJdb matching favored anti-spike CD8 responses, missing private and CD4 specificities.

V lost 0 bases and J lost 4; bases outside the gene matches: 6. CDR3 length: 16 amino acids. Per germline, CDR1 LGHNA and CDR2 YNFKEQ. The chain carries TRBV4-2 and TRBJ2-7; 10 bases agree with TRBD2. The sample comprised whole blood. This TCR came from an adult who was a healthcare worker with PCR-confirmed SARS-CoV-2 infection or an uninfected control (not recorded which). CDR3 amino acids: CASSQEASGGLYEQYF. The CDR3 DNA reads TGTGCCAGCAGCCAAGAGGCTAGCGGGGGATTGTACGAGCAGTACTTC.